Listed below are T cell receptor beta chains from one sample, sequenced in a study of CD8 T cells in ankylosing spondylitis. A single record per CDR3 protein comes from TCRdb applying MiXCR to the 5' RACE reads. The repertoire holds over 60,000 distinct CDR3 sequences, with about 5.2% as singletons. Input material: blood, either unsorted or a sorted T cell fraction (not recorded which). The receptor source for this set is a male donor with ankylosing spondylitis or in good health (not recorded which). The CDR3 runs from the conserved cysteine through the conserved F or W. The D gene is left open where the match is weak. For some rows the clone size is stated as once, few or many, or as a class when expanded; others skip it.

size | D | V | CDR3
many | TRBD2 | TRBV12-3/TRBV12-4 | CASSTSLAGHVETQYF
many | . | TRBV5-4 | CASSRGTLEQYF
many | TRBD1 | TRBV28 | CASIGTGNTGELFF
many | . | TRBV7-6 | CASSSQTGELFF
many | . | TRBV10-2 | CASKSTPTGELFF
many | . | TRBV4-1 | CASSQVNQQETQYF
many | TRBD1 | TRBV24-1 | CATSDRDSGRNTGELFF
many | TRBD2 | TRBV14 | CASSPLSGALQETQYF
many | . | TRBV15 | CATTASYYNEQFF
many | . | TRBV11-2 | CASSLSGLSSLRGMNTEAFF
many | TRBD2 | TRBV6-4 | CASSGIGLAGESSYNEQFF
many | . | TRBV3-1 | CASSRLKGFGTVQETQYF
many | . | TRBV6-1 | CASSSVAFGGSYNSPLHF
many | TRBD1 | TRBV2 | CASSGRTGGETQYF
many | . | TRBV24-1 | CATSDPGLEPKTQYF
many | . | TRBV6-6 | CASSPAHPSSGNTIYF
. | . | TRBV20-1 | CSAPGTGIRETQYF
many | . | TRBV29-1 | CSVPGWGANTGELFF
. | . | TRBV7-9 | CASSFSTDSYNEQFF
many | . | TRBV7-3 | CASSIIGSPNNEQFF
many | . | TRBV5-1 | CASRGGFLLTDTQYF
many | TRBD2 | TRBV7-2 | CASSLKAGAGELFF
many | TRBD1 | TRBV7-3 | CASSLTPGQLSGANVLTF